The present T cell receptor beta chain was sequenced within a study of T cell repertoires in aging, cancer and after chemotherapy. Overall study context: Over several months to years, re-sampled healthy donor repertoires clearly shared clones.

A note on this clonotype: As yet, its antigen is unknown.

A mixed TRB-A/B primer pool amplified rearranged TRB by multiplex touch-down PCR. A single record per CDR3 protein comes from TCRdb applying MiXCR to the multiplex PCR reads. The table includes 5,000 or so distinct CDR3 sequences, more than 25% detected once. Amplification of TCR beta used genomic DNA extracted from peripheral blood. The V end was cut by 5 bases, the J end by 2 bases, with 17 bases between. The length of the CDR3 is 15 residues. From germline, CDR1 is SGHNT and CDR2 YYREEE (reference sequence). Findings and limits, study-wide: These repertoire data do not allow conclusions about immunological memory after chemotherapy. In each cancer cohort, median generation probability increased across chemotherapy, suggesting thymic output rebounded. Compared with age-matched healthy donors, untreated hematological or solid cancer patients showed higher blood TCR clonality.

The sample consisted of blood. The chain couples TRBV5-4 to TRBJ2-7; a weak D match, TRBD2 (5 bases). The TCR sequence derives from a human donor in good health. The CDR3 DNA follows: TGTGCCAGCAGTTTCTGGACCGGGGATCCCTACGAGCAGTACTTC. Protein: CASSFWTGDPYEQYF. Combining the CDR3 with reference TRBV5-4 and TRBJ2-7 gives the whole variable domain ETGVTQSPTHLIKTRGQQVTLRCSSQSGHNTVSWYQQALGQGPQFIFQYYREEENGRGNFPPRFSGLQFPNYSSELNVNALELDDSALYLCASSFWTGDPYEQYFGPGTRLTVT.